This TCR beta chain derives from a study of blood T cells in healthy people across ages. Study results and caveats: The diversity estimates, figures obtained from one million T cells, were considered underestimates.

V dropped 4 bases and J dropped 2; count of bases not matched to a gene: 9. Germline CDR1 SGHRS, CDR2 YFSETQ. CDR3 length: 18 amino acids. Only a few counts were recorded for this clonotype. Its target is not known. Sample-barcoded 5' priming and a J-beta primer mix drove a second PCR of roughly 6 to 12 cycles. One entry per CDR3 protein, called by TCRdb with MiXCR from the 5' RACE reads. The sample includes about 1.6 million distinct CDR3 sequences, 30% to 35% of them seen just once. The rearrangement joins TRBV5-1 to TRBJ2-3; 14 bases agree with TRBD2. This TCR came from a woman aged 30 to 39 in good health. The sequenced sample consisted of blood. This CDR3 reads CASSDWRLAGGYTDTQYF. For the CDR3, the DNA is TGCGCCAGCAGCGACTGGCGACTAGCGGGAGGGTACACAGATACGCAGTATTTT.